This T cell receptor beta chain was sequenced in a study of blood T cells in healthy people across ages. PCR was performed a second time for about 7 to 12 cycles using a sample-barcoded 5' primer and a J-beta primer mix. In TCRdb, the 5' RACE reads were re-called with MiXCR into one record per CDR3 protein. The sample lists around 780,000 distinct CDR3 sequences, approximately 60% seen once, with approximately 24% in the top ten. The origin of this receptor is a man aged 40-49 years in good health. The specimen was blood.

The CDR3 protein is CASSRRLAGISTDTQYF. The CDR3 DNA reads TGTGCCAGCAGCCGGAGACTAGCGGGAATTAGCACAGATACGCAGTATTTT. The V gene is TRBV7-9, the J gene TRBJ2-3, with 11 positions matching TRBD2. The CDR3 has 17 residues. Trimming removed 5 bases from V and 0 bases from J; junction bases left unmatched: 7. The V gene's germline CDR1 is SEHNR and CDR2 FQNEAQ (reference sequence).